The sequence of this T cell receptor (beta chain) was determined in a study of control samples from healthy donors and cancer patients. The V end was cut by 3 bases, the J end by 1 base, with 6 bases between. Per germline, CDR1 KGHSH and CDR2 LQKENI. The CDR3 spans 13 residues. A few counts support this clone. Profiled with immunoSEQ multiplex PCR; TCRdb holds only in-frame clones, not every one. The sample lists 100,000 to 150,000 clones; 91% were seen once. The sequence was obtained from a woman aged 18-29 years in good health. The chain joins TRBV18 to TRBJ1-1; D call uncertain. The sequenced sample was blood. The CDR3 is CASSPGRNTEAFF. DNA of the CDR3: TGTGCCAGCTCACCGGGGAGGAACACTGAAGCTTTCTTT.